This is a list of T cell receptor beta chains from one sample in a study of response to subunit inactivated influenza vaccine. TCRdb analysed the RT-PCR reads with MiXCR anew, one entry per CDR3 protein. The sample yields about 300,000 distinct CDR3 sequences, 22% seen once. This material consisted of PBMCs from blood, taken roughly 20 months after vaccination. These receptors all come from a man aged 45 to 70 who received an inactivated influenza vaccine. Each CDR3 is given with its conserved first and last residue. Each record gives: D gene, V gene, J gene, clone size, CDR3 protein, CDR3 DNA. D genes are given only for firm matches. Rows give clone size only sometimes, using once, few, many, or a class for an expanded clone.

-,TRBV12-3/TRBV12-4,TRBJ1-1,many,CASSFFHSNTEAFF,TGTGCCAGCAGTTTTTTTCACAGCAACACTGAAGCTTTCTTT
-,TRBV16,TRBJ1-3,few,CASSQRGPSGNTIYF,TGTGCCAGCAGCCAACGGGGCCCTTCTGGAAACACCATATATTTT
TRBD2,TRBV12-3/TRBV12-4,TRBJ2-5,-,CASSPTSLQETQYF,TGTGCCAGCAGTCCGACTAGCCTCCAAGAGACCCAGTACTTC
-,TRBV29-1,TRBJ2-1,-,CSVELGATNYNEQFF,TGCAGCGTTGAACTGGGCGCAACTAACTACAATGAGCAGTTCTTC
TRBD2,TRBV11-2,TRBJ2-7,-,CASSPRGVVAGVYEQYF,TGTGCCAGCAGCCCAAGGGGGGTCGTAGCGGGAGTATACGAGCAGTACTTC
-,TRBV20-1,TRBJ1-2,-,CSAPRDKGYGYTF,TGCAGTGCTCCCCGGGACAAGGGGTATGGCTACACCTTC
-,TRBV12-3/TRBV12-4,TRBJ2-7,-,CASSHWGYVQYF,TGTGCCAGCAGCCACTGGGGTTACGTGCAGTACTTC
TRBD2,TRBV12-3/TRBV12-4,TRBJ2-7,few,CASSPQRDYGDEQYF,TGTGCCAGCAGTCCCCAAAGGGACTATGGCGACGAGCAGTACTTC
-,TRBV29-1,TRBJ2-3,-,CSERTANTDTQYF,TGCAGCGAGAGGACAGCGAACACAGATACGCAGTATTTT
TRBD1,TRBV20-1,TRBJ1-1,many,CSAPGQGNTEAFF,TGCAGTGCTCCGGGACAGGGAAACACTGAAGCTTTCTTT
-,TRBV7-2,TRBJ2-3,-,CASSPGVAEVNTQYF,TGTGCCAGCAGCCCAGGGGTAGCGGAAGTGAATACGCAGTATTTT
-,TRBV5-5,TRBJ2-6,few,CASSLSVGSGANVLTF,TGTGCCAGCAGCTTGAGCGTTGGCTCTGGGGCCAACGTCCTGACTTTC
TRBD1,TRBV6-1,TRBJ1-3,-,CASSRGTGGSGNTIYF,TGTGCCAGCAGTCGCGGGACAGGGGGCAGTGGAAACACCATATATTTT
TRBD1,TRBV4-3,TRBJ1-4,-,CASSQDGRGLGTNEKLFF,TGCGCCAGCAGCCAAGATGGAAGGGGGCTCGGCACTAATGAAAAACTGTTTTTT
TRBD2,TRBV2,TRBJ2-1,-,CASSGTSGGYNEQFF,TGTGCCAGCAGTGGAACTAGCGGAGGTTACAATGAGCAGTTCTTC
TRBD1,TRBV4-3,TRBJ1-2,many,CASSQAADRARYGYTF,TGCGCCAGCAGCCAAGCCGCGGACAGGGCGCGCTATGGCTACACCTTC
-,TRBV27,TRBJ2-1,few,CASSLNSYNEQFF,TGTGCCAGCAGTTTAAACTCCTACAATGAGCAGTTCTTC
-,TRBV12-3/TRBV12-4,TRBJ1-2,few,CASSLTGRGTF,TGTGCCAGCAGTCTCACAGGGAGAGGCACCTTC
-,TRBV6-2/TRBV6-3,TRBJ1-6,-,CASSSPTPLHF,TGTGCCAGCAGCTCACCTACACCCCTCCACTTT
-,TRBV20-1,TRBJ1-2,-,CSARPPTDYGYTF,TGCAGTGCTAGGCCCCCGACAGACTATGGCTACACCTTC
-,TRBV20-1,TRBJ1-1,few,CSARLGPRNTEAFF,TGCAGTGCTAGACTCGGACCGCGGAACACTGAAGCTTTCTTT
-,TRBV20-1,TRBJ2-2,-,CSVMTGNTGELFF,TGCAGTGTTATGACAGGGAACACCGGGGAGCTGTTTTTT
-,TRBV29-1,TRBJ2-7,few,CSVTLSTLYEQYF,TGCAGCGTAACCCTTTCGACGCTTTACGAGCAGTACTTC
TRBD1,TRBV6-1,TRBJ1-2,many,CASRSRTGDYGYTF,TGTGCCAGCAGGTCCCGGACAGGGGACTATGGCTACACCTTC
-,TRBV5-5,TRBJ2-1,many,CASSLGLKQFF,TGTGCCAGCAGCCTCGGACTCAAGCAGTTCTTC
-,TRBV12-3/TRBV12-4,TRBJ2-7,few,CASSNGARALPYEQYF,TGTGCCAGCAGTAACGGGGCCAGGGCCTTGCCCTACGAGCAGTACTTC
-,TRBV20-1,TRBJ1-1,-,CSAPREGRANTEAFF,TGCAGTGCTCCACGGGAGGGAAGGGCGAACACTGAAGCTTTCTTT
TRBD2,TRBV6-1,TRBJ2-7,few,CASSLREGPYEQYF,TGTGCCAGCAGTCTTCGGGAGGGCCCCTACGAGCAGTACTTC
-,TRBV6-1,TRBJ2-7,few,CASSQAHPGFGLDYEQYF,TGTGCCAGCAGTCAGGCCCATCCCGGGTTTGGACTCGACTACGAGCAGTACTTC
-,TRBV20-1,TRBJ1-4,few,CSARDGGAHREKLFF,TGCAGTGCTAGAGATGGGGGGGCGCATCGCGAAAAACTGTTTTTT
-,TRBV6-2/TRBV6-3,TRBJ1-1,many,CASSYTGWGTEAFF,TGTGCCAGCAGTTACACCGGGTGGGGCACTGAAGCTTTCTTT
TRBD1,TRBV2,TRBJ1-1,-,CASTPGQGRPTEAFF,TGTGCCAGCACCCCGGGACAGGGGCGGCCCACTGAAGCTTTCTTT
-,TRBV3-1,TRBJ2-3,few,CASSQDFHTQYF,TGTGCCAGCAGCCAAGATTTTCATACGCAGTATTTT
-,TRBV4-1,TRBJ2-3,-,CASSQPTSSTDTQYF,TGCGCCAGCAGCCAGCCGACTAGTAGCACAGATACGCAGTATTTT
-,TRBV12-3/TRBV12-4,TRBJ2-1,few,CASTGNDEQFF,TGTGCCAGCACTGGGAACGATGAGCAGTTCTTC
-,TRBV18,TRBJ2-3,many,CASSRTGSGGTDTQYF,TGTGCCAGCTCACGTACAGGGTCAGGTGGCACAGATACGCAGTATTTT
-,TRBV6-2/TRBV6-3,TRBJ1-4,-,CACSTNEKLFF,TGTGCCTGCTCAACTAATGAAAAACTGTTTTTT
TRBD2,TRBV15,TRBJ2-5,-,CATSRGGRDKETQYF,TGTGCCACCAGCAGAGGAGGGAGGGATAAAGAGACCCAGTACTTC
-,TRBV5-1,TRBJ2-1,few,CASSYLNNEQFF,TGCGCCAGCAGCTACCTCAACAATGAGCAGTTCTTC
-,TRBV7-2,TRBJ2-3,-,CASSLNFLRLTDTQYF,TGTGCCAGCAGCTTAAATTTCCTTAGATTGACAGATACGCAGTATTTT
-,TRBV18,TRBJ2-1,-,CASSGQVDEQFF,TGTGCCAGCTCAGGGCAGGTAGATGAGCAGTTCTTC
-,TRBV18,TRBJ1-6,few,CASSETAISPLHF,TGTGCCAGCTCAGAGACAGCGATTTCACCCCTCCACTTT
TRBD1,TRBV7-2,TRBJ2-7,-,CASSLMPGGDYEQYF,TGTGCCAGCAGCTTAATGCCAGGGGGCGATTACGAGCAGTACTTC
-,TRBV20-1,TRBJ2-6,-,CSASAVLGANVLTF,TGCAGTGCCAGCGCGGTCTTGGGGGCCAACGTCCTGACTTTC
-,TRBV5-4,TRBJ1-1,few,CASSSVPNGRAFF,TGTGCCAGCAGCTCCGTCCCAAATGGCCGAGCTTTCTTT
-,TRBV12-3/TRBV12-4,TRBJ2-1,-,CASRSRELWDSEQFF,TGTGCCAGCCGGTCCCGGGAGCTATGGGACTCTGAGCAGTTCTTC
TRBD2,TRBV7-8,TRBJ2-2,-,CASSAGLAGKKNTGELFF,TGTGCCAGCAGCGCGGGACTAGCGGGGAAGAAGAACACCGGGGAGCTGTTTTTT
-,TRBV20-1,TRBJ2-2,few,CSAQKPGANTGELFF,TGCAGTGCTCAAAAGCCCGGGGCGAACACCGGGGAGCTGTTTTTT
-,TRBV10-3,TRBJ1-6,few,CAISGQLINSPLHF,TGTGCCATCAGCGGACAGCTGATAAATTCACCCCTCCACTTT
TRBD2,TRBV6-2/TRBV6-3,TRBJ2-1,many,CASSYRRGGLQNNEQFF,TGTGCCAGCAGTTACCGGCGGGGGGGCCTACAAAACAATGAGCAGTTCTTC
-,TRBV11-2,TRBJ1-5,many,CASSLAAVSNQPQHF,TGTGCCAGCAGCTTAGCTGCAGTGAGCAATCAGCCCCAGCATTTT
-,TRBV20-1,TRBJ1-2,few,CSATTDVYTF,TGCAGTGCTACAACCGACGTCTACACCTTC
-,TRBV7-8,TRBJ2-2,-,CASSFSSTGELFF,TGTGCCAGCAGCTTTAGTAGCACCGGGGAGCTGTTTTTT
-,TRBV29-1,TRBJ2-3,-,CSVLGAFGDTQYF,TGCAGCGTTCTGGGGGCATTCGGGGATACGCAGTATTTT
-,TRBV20-1,TRBJ1-5,many,CSATGEPRHQPQHF,TGCAGTGCGACGGGAGAGCCTCGGCATCAGCCCCAGCATTTT
TRBD1,TRBV10-3,TRBJ1-2,-,CAISDTGTGLKGYGYTF,TGTGCCATCAGTGACACCGGGACAGGCCTAAAGGGCTATGGCTACACCTTC
TRBD2,TRBV12-3/TRBV12-4,TRBJ2-1,few,CASSLQVGGDNEQFF,TGTGCCAGCAGTTTGCAGGTCGGGGGGGACAATGAGCAGTTCTTC
-,TRBV25-1,TRBJ1-1,-,CASSEGTFAFF,TGTGCCAGCAGCGAAGGAACCTTTGCTTTCTTT
-,TRBV28,TRBJ2-5,-,CASSLSSQLGKRTQYF,TGTGCCAGCAGTTTATCTTCCCAGCTCGGTAAAAGGACCCAGTACTTC
-,TRBV30,TRBJ2-1,few,CAWSRIRSYNEQFF,TGTGCCTGGAGTCGAATTAGGTCCTACAATGAGCAGTTCTTC